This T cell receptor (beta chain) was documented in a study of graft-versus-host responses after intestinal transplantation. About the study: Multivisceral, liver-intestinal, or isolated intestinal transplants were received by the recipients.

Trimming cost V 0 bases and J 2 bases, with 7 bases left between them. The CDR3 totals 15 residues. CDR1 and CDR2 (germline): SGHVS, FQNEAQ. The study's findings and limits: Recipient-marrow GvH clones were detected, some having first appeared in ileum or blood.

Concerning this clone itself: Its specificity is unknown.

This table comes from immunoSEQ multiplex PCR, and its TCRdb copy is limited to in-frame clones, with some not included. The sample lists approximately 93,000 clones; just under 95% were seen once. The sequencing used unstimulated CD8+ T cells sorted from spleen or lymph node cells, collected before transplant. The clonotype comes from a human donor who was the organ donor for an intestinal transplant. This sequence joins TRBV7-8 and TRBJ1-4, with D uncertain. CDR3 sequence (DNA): TGTGCCAGCAGCTTAGCGGAGCGTACTAATGAAAAACTGTTTTTT. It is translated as CASSLAERTNEKLFF. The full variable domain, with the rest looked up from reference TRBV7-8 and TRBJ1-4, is GAGVSQSPRYKVAKRGQDVALRCDPISGHVSLFWYQQALGQGPEFLTYFQNEAQLDKSGLPSDRFFAERPEGSVSTLKIQRTQQEDSAVYLCASSLAERTNEKLFFGSGTQLSVL.